The 8 T cell receptor beta chains given below trace back to one sample, sequenced in a study of blood T cells in healthy people across ages. Primed by a sample-barcoded 5' primer and a J-beta primer mix, a second PCR proceeded for about 6 to 11 cycles. TCRdb re-analysed the 5' RACE reads in MiXCR, keeping a single row per CDR3 protein. Found here are 1.5 million to 2 million distinct CDR3 sequences, roughly 43% of them singletons; the top ten hold about 23%. What was sequenced was blood. Receptor source: a human donor in good health.

This chain links TRBV29-1 with TRBJ1-1; tentative D call: TRBD1 (6 bases). CDR1 and CDR2 (germline): SQVTM, ANQGSEA. Trimming removed 7 bases from V and 10 bases from J, with 19 bases in between. The CDR3 is made up of 12 amino acids. The chain's CDR3 is CSGIRGAGRAFF. In nucleotides, the CDR3 is TGCAGCGGCATAAGGGGGGCAGGGCGAGCTTTCTTT.

The V call is TRBV4-3, the J call TRBJ1-1, with D tentatively TRBD1 (5 bases). Germline V lookup: CDR1 LGHNA, CDR2 YSLEER. Trimming stripped 4 bases from V and 1 base from J, with 13 bases between. The CDR3 length is 15 residues. As DNA, the CDR3 is TGCGCCAGCAGCCCGTGGGACCAACCGAACACTGAAGCTTTCTTT. Protein sequence: CASSPWDQPNTEAFF.

The chain is built from TRBV12-3 or TRBV12-4 and TRBJ1-1; TRBD1 agrees at 8 bases. This CDR3 comprises 16 residues. V lost 6 bases and J lost 1; bases outside the gene matches: 10. The CDR3 sequence: CASRRQGAYGNTEAFF. Here the CDR3 DNA reads TGTGCCAGCAGAAGGCAGGGGGCTTACGGGAACACTGAAGCTTTCTTT.

The V and J genes are TRBV7-8 and TRBJ1-2; D uncertain. CDR3 size: 16 residues. Trimming took 5 bases from V and 5 from J, leaving 21 bases between them. CDR1 and CDR2 (germline): SGHVS, FQNEAQ. CDR3: CASSPRVQSDGYGYTF. The CDR3 DNA reads TGTGCCAGCAGCCCTAGGGTACAGTCGGATGGGTATGGCTACACCTTC.

About this clonotype itself: One end of the junction is discordant with germline, which a read error may explain. V is TRBV5-5 and J is TRBJ2-7, with 8 bases lining up with TRBD1. The CDR3 sequence is 15 residues long. Germline CDR1 SGHKS, CDR2 YYEKEE (reference sequence). For the CDR3, the DNA is TGTGCCGGCAGCATCGGACAGGGTTACTCCTACGAGCAGTACTTC. Encoded protein: CAGSIGQGYSYEQYF. Complete variable domain (other parts from reference TRBV5-5 and TRBJ2-7): DAGVTQSPTHLIKTRGQQVTLRCSPISGHKSVSWYQQVLGQGPQFIFQYYEKEERGRGNFPDRFSARQFPNYSSELNVNALLLGDSALYLCAGSIGQGYSYEQYFGPGTRLTVT.

V gene TRBV7-9 combines with J gene TRBJ2-5, with D possibly being TRBD1 or TRBD2 (5 bases each). V was pared by 5 bases and J by 11 bases, with 21 bases between. The germline CDR1 and CDR2 sequences are SEHNR and FQNEAQ (reference sequence). The CDR3 totals 14 residues. CDR3 residues: CASSPGRISGEQYF. The CDR3 region has the DNA TGTGCCAGCAGCCCGGGACGGATCAGTGGGGAGCAGTACTTC. The full variable domain, its missing parts supplied by reference TRBV7-9 and TRBJ2-5, is DTGVSQNPRHKITKRGQNVTFRCDPISEHNRLYWYRQTLGQGPEFLTYFQNEAQLEKSRLLSDRFSAERPKGSFSTLEIQRTEQGDSAMYLCASSPGRISGEQYFGPGTRLLVL.

The J gene is TRBJ1-2, the V gene TRBV6-5, with 7 bases identical to TRBD1. Trimming took 2 bases from V and 4 from J; bases not matched to a gene: 4. Germline values: CDR1 MNHEY, CDR2 SVGAGI. This CDR3 has 14 amino acids. CDR3: CASSYMEGAYGYTF. In DNA form, the CDR3 reads TGTGCCAGCAGTTACATGGAGGGGGCCTATGGCTACACCTTC.

This clonotype was picked up many times. The V and J genes are TRBV4-2 and TRBJ2-1; D not resolved. Germline CDR1 reads LGHNA; CDR2 reads YNFKEQ. Trimming removed 1 base at V and 3 bases at J, with 10 bases between. There are 15 residues in the CDR3. The CDR3 reads CASSQGLVSYNEQFF. The DNA of the CDR3 is TGTGCCAGCAGCCAAGGTCTTGTTAGCTACAATGAGCAGTTCTTC.